A single sample gave rise to the 14 T cell receptor beta chains below, sequenced in a study of T cells in Graves' hyperthyroidism and ophthalmopathy (dated by TCRdb to the late 2010s). The library relied on multiplex PCR. Sequencing instrument: Illumina HiSeq 2000. Amplification of TCR beta CDR3 regions was carried out from RNA transcripts. For the first round of RT-PCR on the TCR CDR3, the HTBI primer set was used together with the Qiagen OneStep RT-PCR kit. TCRdb's own reprocessing of the public reads used fastp at Q25 and MiXCR and kept productive beta chains. Records with the same CDR3 protein are collapsed into one entry carrying the most frequent genes and DNA. The sample table shows 300,000 to 350,000 distinct CDR3 sequences, and roughly 17% are seen once. The top ten constitute around a third of the sample. The sequenced sample consisted of blood. All receptors come from a man aged 25-40 years with Graves' hyperthyroidism.

As regards this clonotype: Sequence at one end of the junction differs from germline and may be a read error. The chain carries TRBV19 and TRBJ2-2; D might be TRBD1 or TRBD2, each matching 5 bases. The germline gives CDR1 LNHDA, CDR2 SQIVND (reference sequence). The CDR3 covers 14 residues. CDR3 nucleotide sequence: TGTGCCAGTATACCAGGGAGAGTGACCGAGGAGCTGTTTTTT. It translates to CASIPGRVTEELFF. The whole variable domain, filled in from reference TRBV19 and TRBJ2-2, reads DGGITQSPKYLFRKEGQNVTLSCEQNLNHDAMYWYRQDPGQGLRLIYYSQIVNDFQKGDIAEGYSVSREKKESFPLTVTSAQKNPTAFYLCASIPGRVTEELFFGEGSRLTVL.

This chain uses TRBV20-1 with TRBJ2-1, with 7 positions matching TRBD2. There are 15 residues in the CDR3. With 1 base clipped from V and 7 bases from J, the junction kept 10 bases outside the gene matches. Germline V CDR1 and CDR2: DFQATT, SNEGSKA (reference sequence). Here the CDR3 reads CSARGSGNNLNEQFF. The CDR3 DNA follows: TGCAGTGCTAGAGGAAGCGGGAACAACCTGAATGAGCAGTTCTTC.

The gene calls are TRBV20-1 and TRBJ2-7; 10 nucleotides match TRBD1. The germline V gene has CDR1 DFQATT and CDR2 SNEGSKA (reference sequence). CDR3 size: 16 residues. J was trimmed by 4 bases and V by 3 bases; bases with no gene match: 12. CDR3 residues: CSARWGGTGDLYEQYF. The CDR3 region has the DNA TGCAGTGCTAGGTGGGGCGGGACAGGGGATCTGTACGAGCAGTACTTC.

The chain employs TRBV10-3 and TRBJ1-5; D uncertain. There are 16 residues in the CDR3. The V end was cut by 3 bases, the J end by 2 bases, with 14 bases between. Germline V gives CDR1 ENHRY, CDR2 SYGVKD. The CDR3 DNA is TGTGCCATCAGTGACATGGGTGGCATGGGCAATCAGCCCCAGCATTTT. Its translation: CAISDMGGMGNQPQHF.

This rearrangement joins TRBV29-1 to TRBJ2-3; TRBD2 matches at 7 bases. The CDR3 consists of 14 residues. The germline gives CDR1 SQVTM, CDR2 ANQGSEA. V was clipped by 2 bases and J by 6 bases; unmatched bases: 8. The CDR3 sequence: CSVELAAGPDTQYF. The DNA of the CDR3 is TGCAGCGTTGAACTAGCGGCAGGGCCTGATACGCAGTATTTT.

The chain's CDR3 is CSARGAGLRSSYEQYF. CDR3 DNA: TGCAGTGCTAGAGGGGCAGGACTCCGAAGCTCCTACGAGCAGTACTTC. The rearrangement uses TRBV20-1 and TRBJ2-7, with a possible D match to TRBD2 (5 bases). V lost 1 base, J lost 0 bases, and 16 bases lay in between. Germline loops: CDR1 DFQATT, CDR2 SNEGSKA (reference sequence). This CDR3 has 16 amino acids.

This clonotype was counted between two and nine times. The chain is built from TRBV30 and TRBJ1-1, with 7 bases that match TRBD1. The germline CDR1 and CDR2 sequences are GTSNPN and SVGIG (reference sequence). Trimming cost V 2 bases and J 0 bases; bases outside gene matches: 6. The CDR3 consists of 15 residues. The CDR3 DNA is TGTGCCTGGAGTCGCGGACAGGACATGAACACTGAAGCTTTCTTT. This codes for CAWSRGQDMNTEAFF.

The chain is built from TRBV28 and TRBJ2-6; 9 bases line up with TRBD1. V lost 6 bases, J lost 1 base, and 10 bases stayed unmatched. In germline, CDR1 is MDHEN, CDR2 SYDVKM. The CDR3 sequence is 18 residues long. DNA of the CDR3: TGTGCCAGCAGCCGACGGGGACAGGGTTTTTCTGGGGCCAACGTCCTGACTTTC. This sequence encodes CASSRRGQGFSGANVLTF.

The sample holds a few counts of this clonotype. J is TRBJ2-4 and V is TRBV6-1; possibly TRBD2 for D (5 bases). The CDR3 spans 16 residues. Germline CDR1 MNHNS, CDR2 SASEGT. V was pared by 6 bases and J by 1 base, with 16 bases between. The CDR3: CASSGIIVMAKNIQYF. Here the CDR3 DNA reads TGTGCCAGCAGCGGGATTATTGTTATGGCCAAAAACATTCAGTACTTC.

There are many counts of this clonotype. The chain carries TRBV11-2 and TRBJ1-1, with no clear D. The V and J ends lost 4 bases and 4 bases respectively, with 10 bases between them. Germline V lookup: CDR1 SGHAT, CDR2 FQNNGV. The CDR3 loop spans 13 amino acids. Here the CDR3 reads CASSYQTATEAFF. DNA for the CDR3: TGTGCCAGCAGCTACCAGACGGCCACTGAAGCTTTCTTT.

This clonotype has just a few counts. The chain couples TRBV6-1 to TRBJ1-1; D remains unclear. The CDR3 consists of 15 residues. V lost 0 bases, J lost 0 bases, and 8 bases lay in between. The V gene's germline CDR1 is MNHNS and CDR2 SASEGT. CDR3: CASSEARQMNTEAFF. CDR3 in DNA: TGTGCCAGCAGTGAAGCAAGACAAATGAACACTGAAGCTTTCTTT.

This clonotype was counted many times. This chain joins TRBV29-1 and TRBJ2-7; D remains ambiguous. Trimming removed 6 bases from V and 1 base from J, with 13 bases in between. Germline CDR1 and CDR2: SQVTM and ANQGSEA. This CDR3 is built from 13 residues. The CDR3 here is CSVQDPSSYEQYF. The CDR3, as DNA: TGCAGCGTCCAAGACCCTTCTTCCTACGAGCAGTACTTC.

This clonotype was recorded a few times. The J gene is TRBJ2-1, the V gene TRBV20-1; a weak D match, TRBD2 (6 bases). CDR1 and CDR2 from the germline V gene are DFQATT and SNEGSKA (reference sequence). The CDR3 has 16 residues. V lost 0 bases, J lost 0 bases, and 12 bases lay in between. The CDR3 protein is CSAREMAGSSYNEQFF. CDR3 sequence (DNA): TGCAGTGCTAGAGAAATGGCGGGAAGCTCCTACAATGAGCAGTTCTTC.

The V call is TRBV7-6, the J call TRBJ1-2; D is perhaps TRBD1 (6 bases). Germline V lookup: CDR1 SGHVS, CDR2 FNYEAQ. V shed 2 bases and J shed 4 bases, with 11 bases lying between them. This CDR3 has 14 residues. As DNA, the CDR3 is TGTGCCAGCAGCTTACAGGGGCGGTCCTATGGCTACACCTTC. This encodes CASSLQGRSYGYTF.